In this sample, the clone carrying this TCR beta chain turned up a few times. No antigen is known for it. This sample was included in a study of cytomegalovirus exposure and HLA in healthy donors. Study-wide findings and caveats: In the approximately 130 validation repertoires, a later analysis found that first-cohort TCR clusters tended to co-occur.

V was shortened by 0 bases and J by 7 bases, with 7 bases between the two germline ends. Germline CDR1 is ENHRY and CDR2 is SYGVKD. CDR3 size: 14 residues. The assay was immunoSEQ multiplex PCR, and TCRdb's table has in-frame clones only and misses some. The sample has some 140,000 clones; 84% are singletons. Source material: PBMCs. The V and J genes are TRBV10-3 and TRBJ1-6; D unresolved. The TCR comes from a woman aged 25 to 45 in good health and CMV-seronegative. CDR3 sequence reads: CAISESTPNSPLHF. The CDR3 DNA is TGTGCCATCAGTGAGTCGACACCGAATTCACCCCTCCACTTT.